These 27 T cell receptor beta chains were sequenced from one sample in a study of Ad26.COV2.S vaccination and SARS-CoV-2 variants. Treatment specified: about 20 received Ad26.COV2.S at low or high dose, single or two shots; about 5 received placebo; per-sample allocation not given. All samples were drawn on day 63, counting from the first vaccine or placebo injection. Only in-frame clones appear in the TCRdb table, and some are missing; sequencing was by immunoSEQ multiplex PCR. The table shows about 680,000 clones, with around 89% occurring only once. The sequences come from peripheral blood, collected in a trial of Ad26.COV2.S vaccine versus placebo. These receptors all come from a person between 18 and 60 years old who received the Ad26.COV2.S COVID-19 vaccine or a placebo.

This chain connects TRBV30 to TRBJ2-2; TRBD1 or TRBD2 may be the D gene (5 bases each). The CDR3 totals 17 residues. Trimming took off 0 bases at V and 1 base at J, with 15 bases between the two ends. Germline CDR1 GTSNPN, CDR2 SVGIG (reference sequence). As DNA, the CDR3 is TGTGCCTGGAGTGTACTAAGGGGACGGTTGAACACCGGGGAGCTGTTTTTT. This sequence encodes CAWSVLRGRLNTGELFF.

This rearrangement joins TRBV19 to TRBJ2-3; 7 nucleotides line up with TRBD2. The V gene end was trimmed by 3 bases and the J gene end by 3 bases; junction bases not matched to a gene: 6. This CDR3 spans 15 amino acids. The germline gives CDR1 LNHDA, CDR2 SQIVND (reference sequence). The CDR3 bases are TGTGCCAGTAGTATCAGGGCGGGAGTAACAGATACGCAGTATTTT. Translation gives CASSIRAGVTDTQYF.

The rearrangement links TRBV15 to TRBJ2-5, with D possibly matching TRBD1 (5 bases). The V gene's germline CDR1 is LNHNV and CDR2 YYDKDF (reference sequence). The CDR3 length is 19 residues. Trimming stripped 0 bases from V and 9 bases from J, with 29 bases between. This CDR3 reads CATSRDKRRAGPYKGAQYF. The CDR3 DNA reads TGTGCCACCAGCAGAGATAAGCGAAGGGCAGGCCCCTACAAAGGGGCCCAGTACTTC.

V and J are TRBV6-5 and TRBJ1-6, with D hard to call. V gave up 7 bases and J gave up 7 bases, with 11 bases separating them. From germline, CDR1 is MNHEY and CDR2 SVGAGI. The CDR3 runs 13 residues. The chain's CDR3 is CASNSQTNSPLHF. Written as DNA, the CDR3 is TGTGCCAGCAACAGCCAGACCAATTCACCCCTCCACTTT.

This chain joins TRBV19 and TRBJ1-4; no definite D call. The CDR3 runs to 15 residues. Per the germline V gene, CDR1 is LNHDA and CDR2 is SQIVND (reference sequence). Trimming pared 0 bases from V and 1 base from J, leaving 6 bases between. CDR3 loop: CASSIEEETNEKLFF. CDR3 nucleotide sequence: TGTGCCAGTAGTATAGAGGAAGAAACTAATGAAAAACTGTTTTTT.

The V gene is TRBV30, the J gene TRBJ1-5; tentatively, D is TRBD1 (6 bases). The CDR3 is 13 residues long. Trimming stripped 1 base from V and 7 bases from J, with 11 bases between. CDR1 and CDR2 from the germline V gene are GTSNPN and SVGIG (reference sequence). CDR3 coding DNA: TGTGCCTGGAGTGGACAGGTTGGCCAGCCCCAGCATTTT. Translating it yields CAWSGQVGQPQHF.

This chain connects TRBV6-6 to TRBJ1-4; D is undetermined. The CDR3 length is 12 residues. The V gene lost 6 bases and the J gene lost 8 bases, with 10 bases spanning the gap. The germline CDR1 and CDR2 sequences are MNHNY and SVGAGI (reference sequence). The CDR3 DNA reads as TGTGCCAGCAGCCCCCTAGGAGAAAAACTGTTTTTT. It is translated as CASSPLGEKLFF.

This sequence joins TRBV30 and TRBJ2-7; 7 positions agree with TRBD1. The junction had 13 bases not matched to a gene; V was cut back by 4 bases and J by 4 bases. The CDR3 runs to 15 residues. CDR1 is GTSNPN and CDR2 is SVGIG in the germline V gene (reference sequence). The CDR3 here is CAWIPAGTVSYEQYF. As DNA, the CDR3 is TGTGCCTGGATCCCCGCCGGGACAGTCTCTTACGAGCAGTACTTC.

The chain links TRBV6-1 to TRBJ2-7, with a tentative D call TRBD2 (5 bases). Germline CDR1 reads MNHNS; CDR2 reads SASEGT. This CDR3 spans 15 amino acids. The germline V and J ends were trimmed by 2 bases and 5 bases, with 16 bases remaining between them. DNA of the CDR3: TGTGCCAGCAGTGAAATGGGAAGGAGGATAGACGAGCAGTACTTC. Translating gives CASSEMGRRIDEQYF.

This clone was observed a single time. The chain has TRBV24-1 and TRBJ2-1, with 8 bases identical to TRBD1. Per germline, CDR1 KGHDR and CDR2 SFDVKD. The V gene end was trimmed by 1 base and the J gene end by 7 bases; junction bases not matched to a gene: 2. There are 14 residues in the CDR3. CDR3 region: CATSDFRTGNEQFF. For the CDR3, the DNA is TGTGCCACCAGTGATTTTAGGACAGGGAATGAGCAGTTCTTC.

The rearrangement uses TRBV9 and TRBJ1-6; possible D gene TRBD1, 5 bases. This CDR3 region has 18 residues. Germline CDR1 SGDLS, CDR2 YYNGEE. V dropped 0 bases and J dropped 7 bases, with 20 bases sitting between them. CDR3 coding DNA: TGTGCCAGCAGCGTAGATAGGGGAATAGGGACGGGAAATTCACCCCTCCACTTT. It translates to CASSVDRGIGTGNSPLHF.

V usage is TRBV19 and J usage is TRBJ1-5; TRBD1 agrees at 9 bases. CDR1 and CDR2 (germline): LNHDA, SQIVND (reference sequence). The CDR3 is 15 amino acids. Germline trimming cut 9 bases from V and 8 bases from J; bases unmatched to any gene: 14. The CDR3 reads CASVKNRGLNEPQHF. DNA for the CDR3: TGTGCCAGCGTAAAAAACAGGGGGCTGAATGAGCCCCAGCATTTT.

V gene TRBV5-6 combines with J gene TRBJ1-2; D is unclear. Germline V CDR1 and CDR2: SGHDT, YYEEEE. The CDR3 is made up of 15 amino acids. Trimming took off 4 bases at V and 2 bases at J, with 15 bases between the two ends. The CDR3 here is CASSGWDDRNYGYTF. Written as DNA, the CDR3 is TGTGCCAGCAGCGGCTGGGATGACCGGAACTATGGCTACACCTTC.

This sequence joins TRBV6-6 and TRBJ2-1, with TRBD2 as a possible D gene (5 bases). The V end was cut by 5 bases, the J end by 3 bases, with 11 bases between. Germline V CDR1 and CDR2: MNHNY, SVGAGI (reference sequence). The CDR3 extends over 14 amino acids. Written as DNA, the CDR3 is TGTGCCAGCAGTCCGGACTTACTCTACAATGAGCAGTTCTTC. Protein sequence: CASSPDLLYNEQFF.

This chain connects TRBV19 to TRBJ1-5; D is ambiguous. The V end was cut by 4 bases, the J end by 7 bases, with 11 bases between. This CDR3 is 13 amino acids long. Germline V CDR1 and CDR2: LNHDA, SQIVND (reference sequence). CDR3 bases: TGTGCCAGTAGTACGGGAGAATGGCAGCCCCAGCATTTT. Translated, it gives CASSTGEWQPQHF.

J is TRBJ1-2 and V is TRBV6-4; 7 bases align to TRBD1. J was trimmed by 6 bases and V by 6 bases; bases with no gene match: 7. Germline V gene sequence: CDR1 MRHNA, CDR2 SNTAGT. The CDR3 is made up of 13 amino acids. DNA for the CDR3: TGTGCCAGCAGGGGCCAGGGGGAGGATGGCTACACCTTC. Protein product: CASRGQGEDGYTF.

The chain employs TRBV7-8 and TRBJ1-1, with D perhaps matching TRBD1 (5 bases). Germline V CDR1 and CDR2: SGHVS, FQNEAQ. With 1 base removed from V and 8 bases from J, the gap between germline ends came to 11 bases. This CDR3 region has 13 residues. CDR3 residues: CASSLDGGREAFF. The CDR3 nucleotides are TGTGCCAGCAGCTTAGACGGGGGAAGAGAAGCTTTCTTT.

CDR3 bases: TGTGCCAGCAGCTATCCTAGCGGGGTCTCCTACAATGAGCAGTTCTTC. Translated, it gives CASSYPSGVSYNEQFF. The rearrangement uses TRBV11-2 and TRBJ2-1, with 9 nucleotides matching TRBD2. The CDR3 is made up of 16 amino acids. Germline trimming cut 4 bases from V and 0 bases from J; bases unmatched to any gene: 4. The V gene's germline CDR1 is SGHAT and CDR2 FQNNGV.

In its sample, this clone was seen once. This chain joins TRBV5-4 and TRBJ1-4; TRBD1 is a possible D gene (6 bases). V was cut by 0 bases and J by 8 bases, with 8 bases left in between. In germline, CDR1 is SGHNT, CDR2 YYREEE (reference sequence). The CDR3 loop spans 13 amino acids. The CDR3 bases are TGTGCCAGCAGCTTGGGGCAGGGGGAAAAACTGTTTTTT. Protein: CASSLGQGEKLFF.

The chain has TRBV30 and TRBJ2-1, with D possibly being TRBD2 (6 bases). Germline lookup yields CDR1 GTSNPN and CDR2 SVGIG (reference sequence). The CDR3 has 15 residues. With 2 bases removed from V and 8 bases from J, the gap between germline ends came to 19 bases. This CDR3 reads CAWSLLASPGYEQFF. The CDR3 DNA reads TGTGCCTGGAGTTTGCTAGCGTCGCCCGGCTATGAGCAGTTCTTC.

J is TRBJ2-7 and V is TRBV5-1; the D is unclear. Trimming took off 3 bases at V and 1 base at J, with 11 bases between the two ends. Germline V gives CDR1 SGHRS, CDR2 YFSETQ. This CDR3 has 14 residues. The CDR3 region has the DNA TGCGCCAGCAGCTCCTCCTCTACTTCCTACGAGCAGTACTTC. Amino acid sequence: CASSSSSTSYEQYF.

The rearrangement links TRBV5-8 to TRBJ1-6; D gene uncertain. The CDR3 is made up of 13 amino acids. V was shortened by 2 bases and J by 7 bases, with 7 bases between the two germline ends. Germline lookup yields CDR1 SGHTS and CDR2 YDEGEE. The CDR3 DNA reads as TGTGCCAGCAGCTTAGAAGTCAATTCACCCCTCCACTTT. Residues: CASSLEVNSPLHF.

V usage is TRBV7-3 and J usage is TRBJ2-1; D is uncertain. Germline CDR1 and CDR2: SGHTA and FQGTGA. Deletions cut 4 bases from V and 7 bases from J, with 8 bases between. This CDR3 has 12 amino acids. CDR3 amino acids: CASSSSGNEQFF. The CDR3 DNA reads TGTGCCAGCAGCTCCTCCGGAAATGAGCAGTTCTTC.

This clone has more than one count but fewer than ten. The chain links TRBV4-1 to TRBJ1-2; 7 bases fit TRBD1. CDR1 and CDR2 from the germline V gene are MGHRA and YSYEKL. CDR3 length equals 14 residues. V shed 1 base and J 4 bases; nucleotides not matched to a gene: 3. The CDR3 DNA reads TGCGCCAGCAGCCAAGGCACAGGGGCCTATGGCTACACCTTC. It is translated as CASSQGTGAYGYTF.

The chain carries TRBV19 and TRBJ1-2; 7 bases are a match to TRBD1. The CDR3 loop spans 14 amino acids. V was pared by 6 bases and J by 0 bases, with 4 bases of the junction left unmatched. Germline V gene data show CDR1 as LNHDA and CDR2 as SQIVND (reference sequence). The CDR3 is CASRTGEANYGYTF. In DNA form, the CDR3 reads TGTGCCAGTAGAACAGGGGAAGCTAACTATGGCTACACCTTC.

The chain couples TRBV24-1 to TRBJ2-3, with 10 positions matching TRBD2. After removal of 3 bases from V and 2 bases from J, the junction contained 1 base not matched to a gene. CDR1 is KGHDR, CDR2 SFDVKD, per germline. The CDR3 extends over 15 amino acids. CDR3 region: CATSDTSGNTDTQYF. As DNA, the CDR3 is TGTGCCACCAGTGATACTAGCGGGAACACAGATACGCAGTATTTT.

This clone has just a few counts. CDR3 protein: CASSFSSGGGTEAFF. The CDR3 region has the DNA TGTGCCAGCAGCTTTAGCAGTGGGGGGGGGACTGAAGCTTTCTTT. J is TRBJ1-1 and V is TRBV11-2; tentatively, D is TRBD1 (5 bases). Trimming cost V 3 bases and J 5 bases, with 16 bases left between them. The CDR3 contains 15 residues. Germline CDR1 and CDR2: SGHAT and FQNNGV. Filled out from reference TRBV11-2 and TRBJ1-1, the complete variable domain reads EAGVAQSPRYKIIEKRQSVAFWCNPISGHATLYWYQQILGQGPKLLIQFQNNGVVDDSQLPKDRFSAERLKGVDSTLKIQPAKLEDSAVYLCASSFSSGGGTEAFFGQGTRLTVV.